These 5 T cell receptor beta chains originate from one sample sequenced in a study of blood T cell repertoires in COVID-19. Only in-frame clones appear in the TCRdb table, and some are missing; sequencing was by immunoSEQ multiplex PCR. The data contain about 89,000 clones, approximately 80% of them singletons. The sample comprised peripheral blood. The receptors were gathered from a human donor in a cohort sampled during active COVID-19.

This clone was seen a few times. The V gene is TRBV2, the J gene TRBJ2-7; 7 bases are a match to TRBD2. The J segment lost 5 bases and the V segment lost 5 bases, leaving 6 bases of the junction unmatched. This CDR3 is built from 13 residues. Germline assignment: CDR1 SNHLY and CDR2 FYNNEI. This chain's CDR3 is CASSPLRGDEQYF. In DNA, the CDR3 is TGTGCCAGCAGTCCCCTACGGGGGGACGAGCAGTACTTC.

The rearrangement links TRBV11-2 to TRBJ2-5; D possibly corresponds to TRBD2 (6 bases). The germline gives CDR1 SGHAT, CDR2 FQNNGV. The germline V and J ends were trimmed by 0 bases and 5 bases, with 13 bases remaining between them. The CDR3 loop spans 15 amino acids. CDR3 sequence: CASSLDGGSLETQYF. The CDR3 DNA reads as TGTGCCAGCAGCTTAGATGGGGGGAGTTTGGAGACCCAGTACTTC.

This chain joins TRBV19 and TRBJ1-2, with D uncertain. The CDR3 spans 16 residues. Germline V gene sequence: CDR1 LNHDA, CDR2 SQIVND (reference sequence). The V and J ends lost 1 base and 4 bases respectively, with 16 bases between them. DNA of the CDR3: TGTGCCAGTAGTATAGTTACTCGGAGTGCGTCCTATGGCTACACCTTC. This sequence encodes CASSIVTRSASYGYTF.

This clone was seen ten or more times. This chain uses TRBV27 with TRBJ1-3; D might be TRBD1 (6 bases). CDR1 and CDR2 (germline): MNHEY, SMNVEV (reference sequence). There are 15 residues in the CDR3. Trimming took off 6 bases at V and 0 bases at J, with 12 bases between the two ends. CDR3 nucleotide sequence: TGTGCCAGCAGGCTACAGGGAAACTCTGGAAACACCATATATTTT. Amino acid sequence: CASRLQGNSGNTIYF.

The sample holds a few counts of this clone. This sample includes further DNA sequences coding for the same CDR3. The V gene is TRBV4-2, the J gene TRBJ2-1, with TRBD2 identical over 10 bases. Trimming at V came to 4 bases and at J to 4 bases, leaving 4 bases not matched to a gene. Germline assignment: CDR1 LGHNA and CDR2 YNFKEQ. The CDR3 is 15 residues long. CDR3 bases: TGTGCCAGCAGCCCGAGGACTAGCGGTTACAATGAGCAGTTCTTC. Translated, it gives CASSPRTSGYNEQFF.